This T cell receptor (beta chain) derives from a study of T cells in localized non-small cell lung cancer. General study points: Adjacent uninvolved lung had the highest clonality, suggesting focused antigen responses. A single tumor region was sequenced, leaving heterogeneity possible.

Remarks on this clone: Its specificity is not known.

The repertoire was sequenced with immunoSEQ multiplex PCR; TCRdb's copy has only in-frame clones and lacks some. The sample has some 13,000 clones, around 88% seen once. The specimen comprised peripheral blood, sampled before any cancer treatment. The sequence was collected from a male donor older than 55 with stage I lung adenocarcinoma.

The CDR3 DNA sequence: TGCGCCAGCAGTGGAGGAGCTTTGTACACTGAAGCTTTCTTT. Translation gives CASSGGALYTEAFF. This rearrangement joins TRBV5-1 to TRBJ1-1, with D hard to call. V dropped 5 bases and J dropped 3 bases, with 14 bases sitting between them. The germline gives CDR1 SGHRS, CDR2 YFSETQ. The CDR3 is 14 amino acids.